This T cell receptor beta chain is from a study of T cells generated in artificial thymic organoids listed by TCRdb under 2017. For the wider study: The TCR alpha and beta CDR3 repertoires of CD8 single positive T cells derived from in vitro artificial thymic organoids were compared with those of thymic and peripheral blood naive CD8 T cells. Displayed repertoire sequencing data were described as representative of three independent experiments. On the study overall, not on this receptor specifically: Physiological TCR clonotype diversity, comparable to that of thymic and blood naive CD8 T cells, was observed in organoid-derived CD8 single positive T cells. Organoid-derived T cells did not show skewed Valpha or Vbeta usage, which argues against unconventional lineages or clonal expansions being dominant.

TCRalpha and TCRbeta libraries were amplified in separate semi-nested PCR reactions using Advantage 2 and reverse primers located in the TRAC or TRBC constant regions. First-strand cDNA synthesis used between about 3.5 and 500 ng of total RNA. TCR cDNA libraries were made by 5'-RACE with the SMARTer PCR cDNA Synthesis kit, using a poly-dT primer for first-strand synthesis. The semi-nested reverse primers in the constant regions carried 5-nucleotide sample-specific barcodes, and the PCR products were cleaned up with the Zymo DNA Clean and Concentrator-5 kit. Pools of up to ten barcoded samples were ligated to Illumina adaptors and sequenced on an Illumina MiSeq as 2 x 150 bp paired-end reads. Per the original workflow: Demultiplexed reads were aligned using BLAT against a custom library containing all human TRAV, TRAJ, TRBV, TRBD and TRBJ combinations from IMGT. The best BLAT hits were picked using pslCDnaFilter (-maxAligns=1, -ignoreIntrons), and custom Perl scripts were used to calculate clonotype frequencies. In TCRdb, the public reads were trimmed at Q25 with fastp and aligned with MiXCR, with productive beta chains retained. Rows are unified per CDR3 protein, each entry keeping the most common DNA and genes. The authors' filters were not applied to this entry. Counted in this sample were 7,500 to 8,000 distinct CDR3 sequences; roughly a quarter of them appeared once. The ten top clones hold approximately 3% of the sample.

The germline V gene yields MGHRA for CDR1 and YSYEKL for CDR2. The junction carries 20 bases between V and J, which are trimmed by 6 bases and 5 bases respectively. Its CDR3 holds 15 amino acids, cysteine through phenylalanine. The DNA shown is the 45-base CDR3, in frame from base 1. To build the artificial thymic organoids, human HSPCs were aggregated with MS5 murine stromal cells that had been transduced with human DLL1, and the aggregates were cultured at an air-liquid interface. The cells used to seed the organoids were FACS-purified CD34+CD3- hematopoietic stem and progenitor cells from which residual T cells had been depleted. The organoids were grown in serum-free RB27 medium, which consisted of RPMI 1640 supplemented with B27, FLT3L, IL-7 and ascorbic acid. Before RNA extraction, CD3+TCRalphabeta+CD8 single positive T cells from both organoids and thymus were sorted by FACS. For each sample, the RNeasy Micro kit was used to purify total RNA from around 40,000 to 200,000 sorted cells, and RNA quality was checked on an Agilent RNA 6000 Nano chip.

This clonotype was detected only a few times. Its antigen has not been determined. No much larger clone is present one base from it, and per-base qualities are unavailable. The receptor chain draws on TRBV4-1 and TRBJ2-7, with the D call tentatively TRBD1 or TRBD2, each fitting 7 bases. The sequenced sample consisted of naive CD8+ T cells grown in artificial thymic organoids from cord blood stem and progenitor cells. The cell subset or site label of this sample denotes: CD3+TCRalphabeta+CD8SP T cells; for blood, CD45RO-CCR7+ naive CD8+ T cells. This receptor was identified in a human donor who gave cord blood stem cells for thymic organoid culture, a cardiac surgery patient who gave postnatal thymus, or a blood donor (not recorded which). CDR3 region: CASSPDREGIHEQYF. The DNA sequence follows: TGCGCCAGCAGTCCCGACAGGGAGGGAATACACGAGCAGTACTTC.